Below are 16 T cell receptor beta chains sequenced from a single sample in a study of blood T cells in healthy people across ages. Through a sample-barcoded 5' primer and a J-beta primer mix, a second PCR was run for about 6 to 11 cycles. TCRdb used MiXCR to reprocess the 5' RACE reads, holding one entry per CDR3 protein. The sample records some 750,000 distinct CDR3 sequences, about 24% being singletons. The specimen was blood. All receptors derive from a man between 65 and 85 years old in good health.

Details on this clonotype: One end of the junction is discordant with germline, which a read error may explain. V and J are TRBV4-3 and TRBJ1-4, with TRBD1 as a possible D gene (5 bases). The germline V gene encodes CDR1 LGHNA and CDR2 YSLEER. The CDR3 sequence is 15 residues long. In DNA, the CDR3 is TGCGCCAGCAGCCAAGGGAGAGGGACTAATGAAAAACTGGTTTTT. Translation: CASSQGRGTNEKLVF.

V and J are TRBV6-5 and TRBJ2-3, with D possibly matching TRBD2 (6 bases). With 7 bases removed from V and 6 bases from J, the gap between germline ends came to 20 bases. CDR3 size: 15 residues. CDR1 and CDR2 from the germline V gene are MNHEY and SVGAGI. The CDR3 reads CASNDLPGTPDTQYF. CDR3 nucleotides: TGTGCCAGCAACGACCTCCCTGGGACTCCCGATACGCAGTATTTT.

The chain is built from TRBV29-1 and TRBJ1-3; 10 bases fit TRBD1. The CDR3 extends over 14 amino acids. Trimming cost V 8 bases and J 4 bases; bases outside gene matches: 8. The germline V gene has CDR1 SQVTM and CDR2 ANQGSEA. CDR3 nucleotide sequence: TGCAGCCACCGGGGGACAGGGGACGGAAACACCATATATTTT. This translates into CSHRGTGDGNTIYF.

The table lists this clonotype with a few counts. The chain joins TRBV5-1 to TRBJ1-1; D remains unclear. The germline V gene has CDR1 SGHRS and CDR2 YFSETQ. Trimming removed 0 bases from V and 4 bases from J, with 10 bases in between. The CDR3 runs to 14 residues. The CDR3 region has the DNA TGCGCCAGCAGCTTGGGACAACTGAGCACTGAAGCTTTCTTT. It specifies CASSLGQLSTEAFF.

This clonotype turned up a few times. This chain joins TRBV20-1 and TRBJ1-3, with D uncertain. This CDR3 spans 14 amino acids. The V end lost 1 base, the J end lost 4 bases, and 11 bases lay between the germline ends. Germline CDR1 and CDR2: DFQATT and SNEGSKA (reference sequence). CDR3 residues: CSARVPREGNTIYF. The CDR3 bases are TGCAGTGCTAGAGTCCCCCGGGAAGGAAACACCATATATTTT.

CDR3 protein: CASSRVFNEQFF. The CDR3 bases are TGTGCCAGCAGCAGAGTTTTCAATGAGCAGTTCTTC. The chain recombines TRBV7-9 with TRBJ2-5; D call uncertain. The J call may be faulty, since TRBJ2-1 better matches the DNA end. Germline V CDR1 and CDR2: SEHNR, FQNEAQ (reference sequence). The CDR3 extends over 12 amino acids.

The rearrangement uses TRBV12-3 or TRBV12-4 and TRBJ2-1; the D is unclear. V gave up 6 bases and J gave up 1 base, with 16 bases separating them. The CDR3 consists of 16 residues. CDR3 residues: CASRRSFEDSYNEQFF. The CDR3 DNA is TGTGCCAGCAGACGAAGTTTCGAGGATTCCTACAATGAGCAGTTCTTC.

This chain connects TRBV7-7 to TRBJ2-5; 10 bases match TRBD2. The germline CDR1 and CDR2 sequences are SSHAT and FNYEAQ (reference sequence). V lost 5 bases to trimming and J lost 4 bases; unmatched junction nucleotides: 10. This CDR3 has 16 residues. The CDR3 DNA reads TGTGCCAGCAGCCAAGGGCTAGCGGGAGCAGGAGAGACCCAGTACTTC. The encoded protein is CASSQGLAGAGETQYF.

This chain links TRBV20-1 with TRBJ2-1; 7 nucleotides align to TRBD2. Trimming removed 5 bases from V and 3 bases from J; junction bases left unmatched: 13. Germline-derived CDR1 and CDR2 are DFQATT and SNEGSKA (reference sequence). The CDR3 totals 16 residues. The CDR3 sequence: CSASEGSGSHYNEQFF. The CDR3 bases are TGCAGTGCTTCCGAGGGTAGCGGGTCCCACTACAATGAGCAGTTCTTC.

In this sample, this clonotype turned up a few times. V is TRBV5-1 and J is TRBJ2-5; the match to TRBD2 covers 8 bases. The CDR3 has 16 amino acids. J lost 3 bases, V lost 3 bases, and 10 bases had no gene match. Germline values: CDR1 SGHRS, CDR2 YFSETQ. As DNA, the CDR3 is TGCGCCAGCAGCTCCCACCTAACTAGCGGAGAAGAGACCCAGTACTTC. It codes for CASSSHLTSGEETQYF.

The rearrangement joins TRBV7-9 to TRBJ1-1; D ambiguous. CDR3 length: 12 amino acids. Trimming removed 1 base from V and 10 bases from J, with 10 bases in between. Germline V lookup: CDR1 SEHNR, CDR2 FQNEAQ (reference sequence). Here the CDR3 reads CASSLGLIGAFF. The CDR3 coding sequence is TGTGCCAGCAGCTTAGGACTAATTGGAGCTTTCTTT.

The V call is TRBV29-1, the J call TRBJ1-4, with a weak D call TRBD1 (6 bases). Trimming stripped 1 base from V and 7 bases from J, with 16 bases between. CDR1 and CDR2 from the germline V gene are SQVTM and ANQGSEA. This CDR3 has 15 residues. In DNA, the CDR3 is TGCAGCGTTGAAGGCCTGGCAACCAGGGGTGAAAAACTGTTTTTT. Translating gives CSVEGLATRGEKLFF.

The chain couples TRBV28 to TRBJ1-1; unclear D gene. With 11 bases removed from V and 4 bases from J, the gap between germline ends came to 20 bases. CDR3 size: 14 residues. The germline V gene has CDR1 MDHEN and CDR2 SYDVKM. The CDR3 sequence: CAGAGPPLGTEAFF. CDR3 in DNA: TGTGCCGGCGCCGGGCCCCCCTTGGGCACTGAAGCTTTCTTT.

The chain couples TRBV24-1 to TRBJ1-5, with D uncertain. Germline assignment: CDR1 KGHDR and CDR2 SFDVKD. The V end was cut by 5 bases, the J end by 6 bases, with 10 bases between. This CDR3 is 13 amino acids long. CDR3 sequence: CATSGPRPQPQHF. CDR3 DNA: TGTGCCACCAGTGGCCCCCGCCCTCAGCCCCAGCATTTT.

The chain employs TRBV7-6 and TRBJ1-5, with 10 bases aligning to TRBD1. V gave up 2 bases and J gave up 2 bases; unmatched junction bases: 6. The CDR3 spans 17 residues. The germline CDR1 and CDR2 sequences are SGHVS and FNYEAQ. CDR3 amino acids: CASSLRLDRGGNQPQHF. DNA for the CDR3: TGTGCCAGCAGCTTAAGGCTGGACAGGGGGGGCAATCAGCCCCAGCATTTT.

A remark on this clonotype: This CDR3 fails to terminate in the conserved phenylalanine or tryptophan, so it likely reflects a read error. The chain carries TRBV27 and TRBJ1-2, with D tentatively TRBD1 (5 bases). The CDR3 extends over 12 amino acids. The germline V and J ends were trimmed by 4 bases and 5 bases, with 8 bases remaining between them. Germline CDR1 MNHEY, CDR2 SMNVEV (reference sequence). CDR3 in amino acids: CASSSTAYGYTL. CDR3 in DNA: TGTGCCAGCAGTTCGACAGCATATGGCTACACCCTC.